Shown below are 21 T cell receptor beta chains from a single sample sequenced in a study of regulatory T cells in long-lasting Graves disease (dated by TCRdb to about 2021). Library preparation employed multiplex PCR. The sequencing machine was an Illumina HiSeq 4000. TCR beta libraries were built with iRepertoire HTBI primers and Arm-PCR amplification of CDR3 regions. Clones were called with MiXCR by TCRdb after fastp trimmed the public reads at Q25, and only in-frame beta chains were retained. For every CDR3 protein sequence, its rows merge into one entry that carries the most common genes and DNA. The sample table lists about 500,000 distinct CDR3 sequences, 12% of them with a count of one. More than 8% of the sample comes from the top ten. Taken with the paper, the label for time point translates to: newly diagnosed GD, antithyroid drugs for less than 3 months. RNA was extracted from PBMCs in TRIzol for both TCR sequencing and RNA sequencing.

The data were also submitted as part of a second study, on T cells in Graves' hyperthyroidism and ophthalmopathy.

The source material was peripheral blood mononuclear cells (PBMCs), sampled at new diagnosis, from a patient treated with antithyroid drugs. These receptors all come from a woman in her 30s with Graves disease. Donor details come from another sample of the same person, matched by shared clones.

The V gene is TRBV3-1, the J gene TRBJ1-5; D is uncertain. The V end lost 0 bases, the J end lost 6 bases, and 9 bases lay between the germline ends. The CDR3 loop spans 14 amino acids. Per germline, CDR1 LGHDT and CDR2 YNNKEL (reference sequence). The DNA for the CDR3 is TGTGCCAGCAGCCAAGAGTGGAGGGTTCAGCCCCAGCATTTT. Encoded protein: CASSQEWRVQPQHF.

The chain joins TRBV10-3 to TRBJ2-3, with D possibly TRBD2 on 6 matching bases. Germline CDR1 and CDR2: ENHRY and SYGVKD. The V end was cut by 6 bases, the J end by 1 base, with 17 bases between. This CDR3 has 16 amino acids. The CDR3 loop is CAIRTGSGEGTDTQYF. CDR3 in DNA: TGTGCCATCAGGACTGGATCCGGGGAGGGCACAGATACGCAGTATTTT.

The CDR3 DNA sequence: TGTGCCTGGAGTGTCAGGGGGCGAGTCTGTGGCTACACCTTC. Residues: CAWSVRGRVCGYTF. The chain is built from TRBV30 and TRBJ1-2, with 8 bases lining up with TRBD1. The CDR3 loop spans 14 amino acids. V dropped 0 bases and J dropped 7; count of bases not matched to a gene: 7. CDR1 GTSNPN and CDR2 SVGIG come from the germline V gene (reference sequence).

On this clonotype: A much larger clonotype is one base distant, so this may be a read error. The V call is TRBV11-3, the J call TRBJ1-1; D gene ambiguous. V was pared by 6 bases and J by 1 base, with 12 bases between. The CDR3 sequence is 14 residues long. Germline CDR1 reads SGHNT; CDR2 reads YENEEA. The CDR3 protein is CASSPSWENTEAFF. CDR3 bases: TGTGCCAGCAGTCCATCGTGGGAGAACACTGAAGCTTTCTTT.

This clonotype came up many times. The V call is TRBV7-9, the J call TRBJ2-5, with 7 bases lining up with TRBD1. Germline assignment: CDR1 SEHNR and CDR2 FQNEAQ (reference sequence). V dropped 4 bases and J dropped 6; count of bases not matched to a gene: 23. The CDR3 consists of 19 residues. The CDR3 loop is CASSSSIGSQTGREKTQYF. In DNA form, the CDR3 reads TGTGCCAGCAGCTCGTCCATAGGTTCTCAGACAGGGCGTGAGAAGACCCAGTACTTC.

This clonotype was picked up many times. The chain links TRBV18 to TRBJ1-1, with D perhaps matching TRBD1 (6 bases). Trimming cost V 3 bases and J 1 base, with 15 bases left between them. Germline V gene sequence: CDR1 KGHSH, CDR2 LQKENI. The CDR3 has 16 residues. Written as DNA, the CDR3 is TGTGCCAGCTCACCCTGGGCCCAGGGGAAGAACACTGAAGCTTTCTTT. Translated: CASSPWAQGKNTEAFF.

This clonotype was picked up a small number of times. This chain uses TRBV20-1 with TRBJ2-5; 9 bases match TRBD1. Germline CDR1 reads DFQATT; CDR2 reads SNEGSKA (reference sequence). Losses at the gene ends were 1 base for V and 2 bases for J; bases not matched to a gene: 5. This CDR3 spans 15 amino acids. The DNA of the CDR3 is TGCAGTGCTAGAGGGACAGGGGACATGCAAGAGACCCAGTACTTC. Its translation is CSARGTGDMQETQYF.

This sequence joins TRBV20-1 and TRBJ1-5, with 7 bases fitting TRBD1. The germline V gene encodes CDR1 DFQATT and CDR2 SNEGSKA (reference sequence). With 0 bases clipped from V and 6 bases from J, the junction kept 11 bases outside the gene matches. This CDR3 is built from 16 residues. The CDR3 nucleotides read TGCAGTGCTAGAGATATCGGGCAGGGGGTAGGTCAGCCCCAGCATTTT. Its translation: CSARDIGQGVGQPQHF.

This clonotype has a count of ten or more. The CDR3 bases are TGTGCCAGCAGCGCCGCGCTTGGGAATCAGCCCCAGCATTTT. Protein: CASSAALGNQPQHF. This rearrangement joins TRBV9 to TRBJ1-5; D is unclear. Deletions cut 3 bases from V and 4 bases from J, with 11 bases between. Germline-derived CDR1 and CDR2 are SGDLS and YYNGEE. The CDR3 length is 14 residues.

This clonotype was recorded many times. The J gene is TRBJ2-5, the V gene TRBV3-1, with TRBD2 matching over 12 bases. Germline V gene sequence: CDR1 LGHDT, CDR2 YNNKEL (reference sequence). The CDR3 runs to 17 residues. Losses at the gene ends were 3 bases for V and 4 bases for J; bases not matched to a gene: 9. CDR3 nucleotide sequence: TGTGCCAGCAGCCAGGGGCTAGCGGGAGGGCGAGGAGAGACCCAGTACTTC. Its protein is CASSQGLAGGRGETQYF.

The chain links TRBV4-1 to TRBJ2-1; D is tentatively TRBD1 or TRBD2 (5 bases each). The CDR3 runs 13 residues. Trimming took off 0 bases at V and 15 bases at J, with 15 bases between the two ends. The germline V gene has CDR1 MGHRA and CDR2 YSYEKL. The CDR3 nucleotides read TGCGCCAGCAGCCAAGATATAAAGGGACCAGGGTTCTTC. Encoded protein: CASSQDIKGPGFF.

This clonotype was recorded many times. This chain joins TRBV7-7 and TRBJ2-3, with 7 bases aligning to TRBD2. The CDR3 runs 14 residues. Germline CDR1 SSHAT, CDR2 FNYEAQ (reference sequence). The ends lost 4 bases at V and 4 bases at J; junction bases unmatched: 5. CDR3 protein: CASSSGTSADTQYF. In nucleotides, the CDR3 is TGTGCCAGCAGCTCCGGTACTAGCGCAGATACGCAGTATTTT.

V is TRBV27 and J is TRBJ1-1, with D perhaps TRBD1 (5 bases). Germline V gene data show CDR1 as MNHEY and CDR2 as SMNVEV (reference sequence). V gave up 6 bases and J gave up 4 bases, with 12 bases separating them. The CDR3 length is 13 residues. CDR3 protein: CASRGGAGTEAFF. CDR3 in DNA: TGTGCCAGCAGGGGGGGAGCGGGCACTGAAGCTTTCTTT.

There are many counts of this clonotype. The chain combines TRBV6-5 with TRBJ2-7, with a weak D call TRBD1 (6 bases). The germline gives CDR1 MNHEY, CDR2 SVGAGI. Trimming took 2 bases from V and 2 from J, leaving 19 bases between them. This CDR3 region has 17 residues. The CDR3 protein is CASSYEPGSGATYEQYF. CDR3 in DNA: TGTGCCAGCAGTTACGAGCCGGGTTCAGGGGCTACCTACGAGCAGTACTTC.

This clonotype was observed many times. V usage is TRBV27 and J usage is TRBJ1-4; 8 bases map to TRBD1. Looked up from germline, CDR1 is MNHEY and CDR2 is SMNVEV (reference sequence). The CDR3 has 15 residues. With V trimmed by 2 bases and J by 8 bases, 7 bases remained unmatched. The DNA for the CDR3 is TGTGCCAGCAGTTTAAGCAGGGGGCGGAACGAAAAACTGTTTTTT. Amino acids: CASSLSRGRNEKLFF.

This clonotype was seen many times. V is TRBV10-3 and J is TRBJ2-7; 7 bases fit TRBD2. CDR1 is ENHRY, CDR2 SYGVKD, per germline. This CDR3 has 14 amino acids. J gave up 2 bases and V 5 bases, and 6 bases lay outside the gene matches. CDR3 sequence (DNA): TGTGCCATCAGTAAGCTAGCGGCGACCTACGAGCAGTACTTC. Translated, it gives CAISKLAATYEQYF.

This clonotype was recorded many times. The V and J genes are TRBV6-1 and TRBJ1-4; no clear D. This CDR3 spans 16 amino acids. The germline V gene has CDR1 MNHNS and CDR2 SASEGT. V dropped 5 bases and J dropped 0 bases, with 13 bases sitting between them. The CDR3 DNA reads as TGTGCCAGCAGTCAAAAGGTCACAGCAACTAATGAAAAACTGTTTTTT. It translates to CASSQKVTATNEKLFF.

This clonotype was seen only once. Possible read error: a much larger clone is one base away. V usage is TRBV7-3 and J usage is TRBJ2-1; 7 bases map to TRBD2. Germline values: CDR1 SGHTA, CDR2 FQGTGA. CDR3 size: 14 residues. V lost 5 bases, J lost 8 bases, and 9 bases stayed unmatched. The CDR3 region is CASSPVTAGHEQFF. CDR3 coding DNA: TGTGCCAGCAGCCCCGTAACAGCGGGGCATGAGCAGTTCTTC. Supplemented by reference TRBV7-3 and TRBJ2-1, the full variable domain reads GAGVSQTPSNKVTEKGKYVELRCDPISGHTALYWYRQSLGQGPEFLIYFQGTGAADDSGLPNDRFFAVRPEGSVSTLKIQRTERGDSAVYLCASSPVTAGHEQFFGPGTRLTVL.

This clonotype was seen once. The CDR3 coding sequence is TGCAGTGCCAAGACAGGGCCACGAGCGTCCATATATTTT. This translates into CSAKTGPRASIYF. This chain joins TRBV20-1 and TRBJ1-3, with 7 nucleotides matching TRBD1. The CDR3 consists of 13 residues. Per the germline V gene, CDR1 is DFQATT and CDR2 is SNEGSKA (reference sequence). The V segment lost 6 bases and the J segment 11 bases; nucleotides outside the gene matches: 13.

The chain links TRBV29-1 to TRBJ2-7; TRBD1 matches 10 bases. Germline assignment: CDR1 SQVTM and CDR2 ANQGSEA. There are 14 residues in the CDR3. J gave up 4 bases and V 1 base, and 4 bases lay outside the gene matches. CDR3 residues: CSVEVRDRGYEQYF. The DNA of the CDR3 is TGCAGCGTTGAAGTTCGGGACAGGGGATACGAGCAGTACTTC.

Turning to this clonotype: A much larger clone lies a single base off, so this may be a read error. The chain links TRBV7-9 to TRBJ2-1; the D is unclear. The CDR3 contains 15 residues. The germline V gene has CDR1 SEHNR and CDR2 FQNEAQ (reference sequence). CDR3 nucleotide sequence: TGTGGCAGCAGCTTAGCCGGAATTAGGTACAATGAGCAGTTCTTC. Residues: CGSSLAGIRYNEQFF. Full variable domain (missing parts from reference TRBV7-9 and TRBJ2-1): DTGVSQNPRHKITKRGQNVTFRCDPISEHNRLYWYRQTLGQGPEFLTYFQNEAQLEKSRLLSDRFSAERPKGSFSTLEIQRTEQGDSAMYLCGSSLAGIRYNEQFFGPGTRLTVL.